The 20 T cell receptor beta chains below were found in one sample sequenced in a study of OX40 agonist ivuxolimab in advanced cancers. TCRdb keeps only in-frame clones here, not all; method: immunoSEQ multiplex PCR. This table holds tens of thousands of clones, around 89% found once. The sample here was CD4+ or CD8+ T cells sorted from blood, taken in a trial of the OX40 agonist ivuxolimab. All receptors come from an adult with an advanced solid tumor such as melanoma, head and neck, liver or kidney cancer.

V and J are TRBV28 and TRBJ2-1, with 9 bases identical to TRBD2. Germline values: CDR1 MDHEN, CDR2 SYDVKM. The ends lost 5 bases at V and 8 bases at J; junction bases unmatched: 13. This CDR3 is 16 amino acids long. As DNA, the CDR3 is TGTGCCAGCAGTCTCCCCCCTAGCGGGATAGGCGATGAGCAGTTCTTC. The encoded protein is CASSLPPSGIGDEQFF.

The gene calls are TRBV29-1 and TRBJ2-1; D call uncertain. V shed 7 bases and J shed 3 bases, with 13 bases lying between them. This CDR3 spans 13 amino acids. The germline V gene encodes CDR1 SQVTM and CDR2 ANQGSEA. The CDR3 nucleotides read TGCAGCGCCCCGACCGGGTTCTACAATGAGCAGTTCTTC. Its translation: CSAPTGFYNEQFF.

The chain employs TRBV7-3 and TRBJ2-2; 8 positions match TRBD2. Germline CDR1 reads SGHTA; CDR2 reads FQGTGA. Trimming cost V 1 base and J 5 bases; bases outside gene matches: 15. The CDR3 is 19 residues long. The CDR3: CASSLNKRESLEGTGELFF. The CDR3 region has the DNA TGTGCCAGCAGCTTAAATAAGCGGGAGTCCCTAGAGGGGACCGGGGAGCTGTTTTTT.

V usage is TRBV7-9 and J usage is TRBJ2-7; 11 nucleotides line up with TRBD1. After removal of 5 bases from V and 6 bases from J, the junction contained 6 bases not matched to a gene. Germline assignment: CDR1 SEHNR and CDR2 FQNEAQ (reference sequence). The CDR3 extends over 14 amino acids. As DNA, the CDR3 is TGTGCCAGCAGCCCGGACAGGGGGCCCCGCGAGCAGTACTTC. It codes for CASSPDRGPREQYF.

The chain carries TRBV11-2 and TRBJ2-2; D unclear. V was shortened by 5 bases and J by 6 bases, with 10 bases between the two germline ends. Looked up from germline, CDR1 is SGHAT and CDR2 is FQNNGV. This CDR3 region has 13 residues. The CDR3 loop reads CASSLNPAGELFF. Here the CDR3 DNA reads TGTGCCAGCAGCCTGAATCCCGCCGGGGAGCTGTTTTTT. The variable domain in full, with the rest retrieved from reference TRBV11-2 and TRBJ2-2, is EAGVAQSPRYKIIEKRQSVAFWCNPISGHATLYWYQQILGQGPKLLIQFQNNGVVDDSQLPKDRFSAERLKGVDSTLKIQPAKLEDSAVYLCASSLNPAGELFFGEGSRLTVL.

The genes are TRBV4-2 and TRBJ2-7, with D unclear. This CDR3 has 12 residues. Germline V gene lookup returns CDR1 LGHNA and CDR2 YNFKEQ. V was clipped by 0 bases and J by 5 bases, with 5 bases between them. In nucleotides, the CDR3 is TGTGCCAGCAGCCAAGATCGACACGAGCAGTACTTC. This gives the protein CASSQDRHEQYF.

The rearrangement joins TRBV11-2 to TRBJ2-7; perhaps TRBD2 as D (6 bases). Deletions cut 5 bases from V and 6 bases from J, with 20 bases between. The CDR3 runs to 15 residues. Germline loops: CDR1 SGHAT, CDR2 FQNNGV. The CDR3 region is CASSPDGTSWGEQYF. The CDR3 bases are TGTGCCAGCAGCCCAGACGGGACTTCCTGGGGCGAGCAGTACTTC. The full variable domain, completed using reference TRBV11-2 and TRBJ2-7, is EAGVAQSPRYKIIEKRQSVAFWCNPISGHATLYWYQQILGQGPKLLIQFQNNGVVDDSQLPKDRFSAERLKGVDSTLKIQPAKLEDSAVYLCASSPDGTSWGEQYFGPGTRLTVT.

V and J are TRBV5-1 and TRBJ2-1, with 7 bases that match TRBD2. After removal of 5 bases from V and 7 bases from J, the junction contained 3 bases not matched to a gene. The V gene's germline CDR1 is SGHRS and CDR2 YFSETQ. The CDR3 has 12 amino acids. Here the CDR3 reads CASRGLGNEQFF. DNA of the CDR3: TGCGCCAGCAGAGGACTAGGGAATGAGCAGTTCTTC.

The gene calls are TRBV15 and TRBJ2-7; 7 bases are shared with TRBD2. Germline assignment: CDR1 LNHNV and CDR2 YYDKDF (reference sequence). This CDR3 is 13 amino acids long. V lost 9 bases, J lost 0 bases, and 5 bases stayed unmatched. The CDR3 region is CATGEGSSYEQYF. The CDR3 DNA follows: TGTGCCACTGGGGAGGGCAGCTCCTACGAGCAGTACTTC.

The chain links TRBV28 to TRBJ2-1; perhaps TRBD2 as D (5 bases). Trimming removed 3 bases at V and 5 bases at J, with 11 bases between. Germline V gives CDR1 MDHEN, CDR2 SYDVKM. The CDR3 covers 14 residues. CDR3 in amino acids: CASSFLSDHNEQFF. The DNA for the CDR3 is TGTGCCAGCAGTTTCCTTAGCGACCACAATGAGCAGTTCTTC.

This chain links TRBV4-3 with TRBJ1-4; D possibly corresponds to TRBD1 (6 bases). Trimming removed 2 bases from V and 8 bases from J, with 27 bases in between. Germline V gene sequence: CDR1 LGHNA, CDR2 YSLEER. The CDR3 extends over 19 amino acids. The CDR3 DNA follows: TGCGCCAGCAGCCAACCTCTTGGGGGGGGCGGGGAAGATTTCGAAAAACTGTTTTTT. Translation gives CASSQPLGGGGEDFEKLFF.

The count of this clone is one. J is TRBJ2-2 and V is TRBV2; D remains unclear. V lost 3 bases, J lost 5 bases, and 13 bases lay in between. Looked up from germline, CDR1 is SNHLY and CDR2 is FYNNEI. The CDR3 has 15 residues. CDR3 nucleotides: TGTGCCAGCAGTGATTTAAGGTCAGGTACCGGGGAGCTGTTTTTT. It yields the protein CASSDLRSGTGELFF.

This clone occurred a few times. This specimen includes other DNA sequences encoding the same CDR3. This rearrangement joins TRBV18 to TRBJ2-5; D call uncertain. The CDR3 length is 13 residues. Trimming took 5 bases from V and 5 from J, leaving 12 bases between them. The germline gives CDR1 KGHSH, CDR2 LQKENI. CDR3 protein: CASSRTSEETQYF. In DNA, the CDR3 is TGTGCCAGCTCAAGGACCTCCGAGGAGACCCAGTACTTC.

V gene TRBV6-1 combines with J gene TRBJ1-2; the D gene is possibly TRBD1 (6 bases). The V gene's germline CDR1 is MNHNS and CDR2 SASEGT. Deletions cut 0 bases from V and 3 bases from J, with 11 bases between. This CDR3 contains 15 residues. CDR3 nucleotide sequence: TGTGCCAGCAGTGAAGCAGGGGGTTCGTACTATGGCTACACCTTC. This codes for CASSEAGGSYYGYTF.

The J gene is TRBJ1-5, the V gene TRBV28; tentatively, D is TRBD1 (6 bases). V was shortened by 5 bases and J by 6 bases, with 20 bases between the two germline ends. Germline V gene data show CDR1 as MDHEN and CDR2 as SYDVKM. The CDR3 has 16 residues. In DNA form, the CDR3 reads TGTGCCAGCAGTCCGGAGTTGGGGGGGCCTAGTCAGCCCCAGCATTTT. It translates to CASSPELGGPSQPQHF.

For the CDR3, the DNA is TGTGCCAGCAGCTTAGACGGCGGCCAAACCTACGAGCAGTACTTC. This gives the protein CASSLDGGQTYEQYF. The chain carries TRBV11-1 and TRBJ2-7; unclear D gene. Between the trimmed V and J ends, which lost 1 base and 2 bases, there was a span of 12 bases. Germline V lookup: CDR1 SGHAT, CDR2 FQDESV (reference sequence). The CDR3 has 15 amino acids. Full variable domain (missing parts from reference TRBV11-1 and TRBJ2-7): EAEVAQSPRYKITEKSQAVAFWCDPISGHATLYWYRQILGQGPELLVQFQDESVVDDSQLPKDRFSAERLKGVDSTLKIQPAELGDSAMYLCASSLDGGQTYEQYFGPGTRLTVT.

V is TRBV13 and J is TRBJ2-1, with 14 bases fitting TRBD2. The germline CDR1 and CDR2 sequences are PRHDT and FYEKMQ (reference sequence). The J segment lost 2 bases and the V segment lost 4 bases, leaving 16 bases of the junction unmatched. The CDR3 contains 21 residues. The CDR3 loop is CASSSSTVGLAGVGAYNEQFF. The CDR3 DNA reads as TGTGCCAGCAGCTCCAGCACGGTGGGACTAGCGGGAGTGGGGGCCTACAATGAGCAGTTCTTC.

The rearrangement joins TRBV9 to TRBJ2-7; possibly TRBD1 for D (6 bases). V dropped 0 bases and J dropped 7 bases, with 14 bases sitting between them. CDR1 is SGDLS and CDR2 is YYNGEE in the germline V gene. The CDR3 contains 14 residues. The DNA for the CDR3 is TGTGCCAGCAGCGTAGAGGTGGGGGCGGAAGAGCAGTACTTC. This encodes CASSVEVGAEEQYF.

The chain is built from TRBV27 and TRBJ2-1; tentatively, D is TRBD1 (5 bases). Per the germline V gene, CDR1 is MNHEY and CDR2 is SMNVEV (reference sequence). V was clipped by 2 bases and J by 1 base, with 12 bases between them. This CDR3 region has 16 residues. CDR3 sequence (DNA): TGTGCCAGCAGTTTAATTGGGGCAGGGTCCTACAATGAGCAGTTCTTC. Translated, it gives CASSLIGAGSYNEQFF.

The chain carries TRBV19 and TRBJ1-2; D is unclear. Per the germline V gene, CDR1 is LNHDA and CDR2 is SQIVND (reference sequence). V was clipped by 7 bases and J by 4 bases, with 19 bases between them. The CDR3 runs to 15 residues. CDR3 protein: CASNWAASGPYGYTF. CDR3 DNA: TGTGCCAGTAATTGGGCGGCCTCGGGCCCCTATGGCTACACCTTC.